The 16 T cell receptor beta chains reported below all come from one sample, sequenced in a study of blood T cell repertoires in COVID-19. The protocol was immunoSEQ multiplex PCR, while the TCRdb copy is restricted to in-frame clones and leaves out a portion. In the table there are approximately 65,000 clones, roughly 80% of which are singletons. The sequencing input was peripheral blood. These receptors were collected from a human donor in a cohort sampled during active COVID-19.

V gene TRBV11-2 combines with J gene TRBJ1-3; 7 bases map to TRBD1. J gave up 2 bases and V 0 bases, and 1 base lay outside the gene matches. Germline CDR1 and CDR2: SGHAT and FQNNGV. The CDR3 sequence is 15 residues long. As DNA, the CDR3 is TGTGCCAGCAGCTTAGATGGACAGGCTGGAAACACCATATATTTT. Translating it yields CASSLDGQAGNTIYF.

CDR3 nucleotide sequence: TGTGCCTGGAACCATGGGACAGTCTATGGCTACACCTTC. Encoded protein: CAWNHGTVYGYTF. V is TRBV30 and J is TRBJ1-2; 7 bases align to TRBD1. Trimming removed 4 bases from V and 4 bases from J; junction bases left unmatched: 6. Germline CDR1 reads GTSNPN; CDR2 reads SVGIG (reference sequence). The CDR3 is 13 amino acids.

V and J are TRBV6-6 and TRBJ1-4; TRBD1 matches at 10 bases. CDR3 size: 15 residues. V lost 2 bases to trimming and J lost 4 bases; unmatched junction nucleotides: 1. Per germline, CDR1 MNHNY and CDR2 SVGAGI (reference sequence). As DNA, the CDR3 is TGTGCCAGCAGTTACGGACAGGGGGATAATGAAAAACTGTTTTTT. Translation gives CASSYGQGDNEKLFF.

This chain uses TRBV5-4 with TRBJ2-1; 13 positions match TRBD2. The J segment lost 5 bases and the V segment lost 0 bases, leaving 2 bases of the junction unmatched. The germline gives CDR1 SGHNT, CDR2 YYREEE (reference sequence). The CDR3 spans 16 residues. CDR3 sequence: CASSLGGLAGNNEQFF. DNA of the CDR3: TGTGCCAGCAGCTTGGGGGGACTAGCGGGGAACAATGAGCAGTTCTTC.

There are a few counts of this clone. The CDR3 bases are TGTGCCAGCAGGCCTGTAGTGGATAATTCACCCCTCCACTTT. Residues: CASRPVVDNSPLHF. The V call is TRBV27, the J call TRBJ1-6, with no clear D. Germline CDR1 reads MNHEY; CDR2 reads SMNVEV (reference sequence). The CDR3 is 14 residues long. V dropped 6 bases and J dropped 5 bases, with 11 bases sitting between them.

The V and J genes are TRBV5-1 and TRBJ1-4; 7 bases line up with TRBD1. The ends lost 0 bases at V and 6 bases at J; junction bases unmatched: 2. Per germline, CDR1 SGHRS and CDR2 YFSETQ. This CDR3 spans 14 amino acids. The CDR3 bases are TGCGCCAGCAGCTTGGGAGACAGGGATGAAAAACTGTTTTTT. It specifies CASSLGDRDEKLFF.

The chain combines TRBV19 with TRBJ2-3; possible D gene TRBD1, 5 bases. Per germline, CDR1 LNHDA and CDR2 SQIVND (reference sequence). Trimming pared 7 bases from V and 5 bases from J, leaving 13 bases between. CDR3 length: 13 residues. The CDR3 loop is CASTRQGGDTQYF. In DNA, the CDR3 is TGTGCCAGTACTAGGCAGGGTGGAGATACGCAGTATTTT. Using reference TRBV19 and TRBJ2-3 for the parts outside the CDR3, the full variable domain is DGGITQSPKYLFRKEGQNVTLSCEQNLNHDAMYWYRQDPGQGLRLIYYSQIVNDFQKGDIAEGYSVSREKKESFPLTVTSAQKNPTAFYLCASTRQGGDTQYFGPGTRLTVL.

The chain uses TRBV13 and TRBJ2-6, with D tentatively TRBD2 (6 bases). The CDR3 has 17 amino acids. Germline V gene lookup returns CDR1 PRHDT and CDR2 FYEKMQ (reference sequence). Trimming pared 5 bases from V and 4 bases from J, leaving 18 bases between. The CDR3 bases are TGTGCCAGCAGCCCCCGGGGGACGGCATGGGGGGCCAACGTCCTGACTTTC. Its protein is CASSPRGTAWGANVLTF.

This clone was counted a few times. The chain links TRBV5-1 to TRBJ1-2, with unresolved D. The V gene's germline CDR1 is SGHRS and CDR2 YFSETQ. Trimming removed 0 bases from V and 5 bases from J, with 17 bases in between. This CDR3 spans 16 amino acids. The CDR3 is CASSLDGQAVLYGYTF. CDR3 DNA: TGCGCCAGCAGCTTGGATGGGCAGGCAGTGTTGTATGGCTACACCTTC.

There are a few counts of this clone. The chain carries TRBV7-9 and TRBJ2-2; TRBD2 matches 7 bases. The CDR3 is made up of 18 amino acids. CDR1 is SEHNR, CDR2 FQNEAQ, per germline (reference sequence). Germline trimming cut 6 bases from V and 1 base from J; bases unmatched to any gene: 14. The CDR3 loop is CASSPRPLGGGNTGELFF. The DNA of the CDR3 is TGTGCCAGCAGTCCCAGACCCCTAGGCGGGGGGAACACCGGGGAGCTGTTTTTT.

This chain connects TRBV10-3 to TRBJ2-7; 13 positions match TRBD2. The junction had 3 bases not matched to a gene; V was cut back by 5 bases and J by 2 bases. The CDR3 spans 15 residues. Germline CDR1 reads ENHRY; CDR2 reads SYGVKD. The CDR3 region is CAISPGTSGAYEQYF. The CDR3 DNA is TGTGCCATCAGTCCTGGGACTAGCGGGGCCTACGAGCAGTACTTC.

J is TRBJ2-3 and V is TRBV24-1, with TRBD2 matching 11 bases. Losses at the gene ends were 5 bases for V and 1 base for J; bases not matched to a gene: 13. The CDR3 spans 19 residues. Germline loops: CDR1 KGHDR, CDR2 SFDVKD. CDR3 DNA: TGTGCCACCAGTGCTACCCTAGCGGGAGGTAGAAGCGGCACAGATACGCAGTATTTT. Its translation: CATSATLAGGRSGTDTQYF.

The chain joins TRBV15 to TRBJ2-5; maybe TRBD1 (5 bases). This CDR3 is 15 amino acids long. In germline, CDR1 is LNHNV, CDR2 YYDKDF (reference sequence). Deletions cut 4 bases from V and 5 bases from J, with 17 bases between. This CDR3 is CATSKELRARETQYF. The CDR3 DNA is TGTGCCACCAGCAAGGAGCTCAGGGCGCGGGAGACCCAGTACTTC.

The chain has TRBV19 and TRBJ1-1, with 7 positions matching TRBD1. This CDR3 spans 14 amino acids. Trimming at V came to 7 bases and at J to 2 bases, leaving 7 bases not matched to a gene. Germline V gives CDR1 LNHDA, CDR2 SQIVND (reference sequence). In nucleotides, the CDR3 is TGTGCCAGTACCCCGAGGGACAGCAACACTGAAGCTTTCTTT. Translated: CASTPRDSNTEAFF. The complete variable domain, with remaining parts taken from reference TRBV19 and TRBJ1-1, reads DGGITQSPKYLFRKEGQNVTLSCEQNLNHDAMYWYRQDPGQGLRLIYYSQIVNDFQKGDIAEGYSVSREKKESFPLTVTSAQKNPTAFYLCASTPRDSNTEAFFGQGTRLTVV.

This clone was counted a single time. The chain carries TRBV10-3 and TRBJ2-7; D possibly corresponds to TRBD1 (6 bases). Germline-derived CDR1 and CDR2 are ENHRY and SYGVKD. The V and J ends lost 3 bases and 2 bases respectively, with 11 bases between them. The CDR3 totals 14 residues. CDR3 in amino acids: CAISDADRPYEQYF. The CDR3 DNA reads TGTGCCATCAGTGACGCGGACAGACCCTACGAGCAGTACTTC.

The V and J genes are TRBV2 and TRBJ2-7, with 8 bases matching TRBD2. Trimming took 5 bases from V and 9 from J; bases not matched to a gene: 9. This CDR3 region has 13 residues. Germline V gene lookup returns CDR1 SNHLY and CDR2 FYNNEI. The CDR3 spells CASSSGSVERQYF. DNA of the CDR3: TGTGCCAGCAGTAGCGGGAGCGTTGAACGGCAGTACTTC.